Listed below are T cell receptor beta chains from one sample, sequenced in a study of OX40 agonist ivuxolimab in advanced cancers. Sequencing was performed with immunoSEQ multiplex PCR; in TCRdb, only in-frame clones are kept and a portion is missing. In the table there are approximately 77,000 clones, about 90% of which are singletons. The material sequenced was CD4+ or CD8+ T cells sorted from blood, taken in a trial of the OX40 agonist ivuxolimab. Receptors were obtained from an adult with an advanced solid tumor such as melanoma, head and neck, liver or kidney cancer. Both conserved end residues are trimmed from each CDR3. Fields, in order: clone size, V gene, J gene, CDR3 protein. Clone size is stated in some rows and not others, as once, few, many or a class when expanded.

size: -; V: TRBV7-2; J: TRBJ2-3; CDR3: ASSLSSGSDTQY
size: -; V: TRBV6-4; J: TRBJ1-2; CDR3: ASSPSGAANYGYT
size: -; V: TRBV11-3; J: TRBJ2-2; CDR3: ASSLDPRLAARGGELF
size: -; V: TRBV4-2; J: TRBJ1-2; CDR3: ASSPETGIYGYT
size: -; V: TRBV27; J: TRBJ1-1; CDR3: ASRLSRQSNLEAF
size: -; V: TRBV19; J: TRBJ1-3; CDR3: ASTVTSGNTIY
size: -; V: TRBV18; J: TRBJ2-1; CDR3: ASSPQVAGNNEQF
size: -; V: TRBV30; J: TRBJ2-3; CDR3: AWSVRSGVGDTQY
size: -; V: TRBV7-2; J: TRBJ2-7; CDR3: ASSLEVYEQY
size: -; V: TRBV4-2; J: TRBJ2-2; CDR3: ASSQDSTNTGELF
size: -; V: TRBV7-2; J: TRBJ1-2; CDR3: ASSLSPGSYGYT
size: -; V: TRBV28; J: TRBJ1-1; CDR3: ASSPPDPTEAF
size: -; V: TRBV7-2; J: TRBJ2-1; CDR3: ASSLLTATNEQF
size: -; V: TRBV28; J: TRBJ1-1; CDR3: ASSFNRGLTEAF
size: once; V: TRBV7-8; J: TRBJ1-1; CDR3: ASSLLTGIMNTEAF
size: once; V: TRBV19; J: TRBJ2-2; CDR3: ATRRQGRDTGELF
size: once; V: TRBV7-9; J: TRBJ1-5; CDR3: ASSTRRDQPQH